The subject of this entry is one TCR beta chain. Its target is unknown. The data were taken from a study of T cell responses to AZD1222 COVID-19 vaccine. Background on the study: It was second doses at about 4 or about 12 weeks that were pooled.

Whole-study results and caveats: The peak T cell response came first, and repertoires were sampled only after it. Among AZD1222 vaccinees, only six or seven were seropositive at baseline.

Libraries were prepared by immunoSEQ multiplex PCR; TCRdb keeps only in-frame clonotypes and omits some of them. The sample records over 90,000 clones, 90% being singletons. The source of this sequence is an adult in good health. The sequenced sample was peripheral blood, obtained on day 0 of AZD1222 vaccination.

CDR3 sequence: CATGSRTGANTGELFF. CDR3 bases: TGTGCCACCGGGAGTCGGACAGGGGCGAACACCGGGGAGCTGTTTTTT. The genes are TRBV10-3 and TRBJ2-2; 9 positions match TRBD1. Trimming removed 10 bases from V and 0 bases from J; junction bases left unmatched: 9. Germline V gene data show CDR1 as ENHRY and CDR2 as SYGVKD. The CDR3 loop spans 16 amino acids.